This T cell receptor (beta chain) was recovered during a study of CD8+ T cells in alopecia areata. Points on this clone: Antigen: not known.

cDNA prepared by RNA extraction and subsequent reverse transcription served as the template for sequencing. This table comes from immunoSEQ multiplex PCR, and its TCRdb copy is limited to in-frame clones, with some not included. The table lists some 170,000 clones, around half of them singletons. Study-wide results and limits: Treatment with tofacitinib significantly lowered scalp clonality and reduced expanded CD8+ clones among the top 100. Since there was just one nonresponder, nobody can yet say how baseline CD8+ expansion ties to response. Shared TCR sequences were less clear between patients than in mice, possibly partly from HLA diversity.

Treatment noted: oral pan-JAK inhibitor, 5-10 mg twice daily. This TCR derives from a human donor with alopecia areata. Source: CD8+ T cells sorted from blood, taken at week 24, from a patient treated with tofacitinib.

This chain's CDR3 is CASTPQPNTGELFF. The DNA of the CDR3 is TGTGCCAGCACTCCGCAGCCGAACACCGGGGAGCTGTTTTTT. This chain joins TRBV6-5 and TRBJ2-2; D is ambiguous. The CDR3 contains 14 residues. Trimming took 7 bases from V and 0 from J, leaving 9 bases between them. Germline lookup yields CDR1 MNHEY and CDR2 SVGAGI.